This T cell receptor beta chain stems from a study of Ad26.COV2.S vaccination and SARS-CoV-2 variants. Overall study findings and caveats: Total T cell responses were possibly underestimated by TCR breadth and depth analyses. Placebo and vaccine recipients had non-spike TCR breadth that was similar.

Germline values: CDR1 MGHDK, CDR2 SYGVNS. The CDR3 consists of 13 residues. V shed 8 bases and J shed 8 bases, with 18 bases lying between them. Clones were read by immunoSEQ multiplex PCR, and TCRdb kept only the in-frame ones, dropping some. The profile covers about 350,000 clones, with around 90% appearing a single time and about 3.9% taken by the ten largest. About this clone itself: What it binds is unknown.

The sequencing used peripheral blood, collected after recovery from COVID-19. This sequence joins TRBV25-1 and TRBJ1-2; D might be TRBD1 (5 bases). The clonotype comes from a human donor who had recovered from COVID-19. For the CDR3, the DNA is TGTGCCAGCCGAACGGAGGGGCGGGACGGCTACACCTTC. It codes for CASRTEGRDGYTF.